This is a list of T cell receptor beta chains from one sample in a study of beta chain features in type 1 diabetes. The repertoire was sequenced with immunoSEQ multiplex PCR; TCRdb's copy has only in-frame clones and lacks some. The sample has a few hundred thousand clones, roughly 14% seen once; the top ten hold roughly 0.016%. The material sequenced was naive CD4+ T cells from blood. Every receptor here comes from a woman in her late teens or twenties with type 1 diabetes. CDR3s include the opening cysteine and the closing phenylalanine or tryptophan. A D gene is named only where the DNA matches it firmly. Clone size is shown for a subset of rows, as once, few, many or a class of expanded clone.

CDR3 | DNA | J | size | length | V | D
CASSYRSRQETQYF | TGTGCCAGCAGTTACCGGTCTAGACAAGAGACCCAGTACTTC | TRBJ2-5 | NA | 14 | TRBV6-5 | NA
CACLSRAGEQYF | TGTGCCTGCCTCAGCAGGGCGGGGGAGCAGTACTTC | TRBJ2-7 | few | 12 | TRBV30 | NA
CASRSADEKLFF | TGTGCCAGCAGAAGCGCGGATGAAAAACTGTTTTTT | TRBJ1-4 | NA | 12 | TRBV6-1 | NA
CASSPLPGQGRNEQFF | TGTGCCAGCAGTCCATTGCCGGGACAGGGCCGCAATGAGCAGTTCTTC | TRBJ2-1 | NA | 16 | TRBV7-3 | TRBD1
CASTGQGSGETQYF | TGTGCCAGCACCGGACAGGGGTCGGGTGAGACCCAGTACTTC | TRBJ2-5 | NA | 14 | TRBV6-1 | TRBD1
CSASSYGYTF | TGCAGTGCTAGTTCTTATGGCTACACCTTC | TRBJ1-2 | once | 10 | TRBV20-1 | NA
CASLRVRGTEAFF | TGTGCCAGCCTCCGTGTCAGGGGCACTGAAGCTTTCTTT | TRBJ1-1 | NA | 13 | TRBV2 | NA
CASSIGTSGRYNEQFF | TGCGCCAGCAGTATAGGGACTAGCGGGAGGTACAATGAGCAGTTCTTC | TRBJ2-1 | few | 16 | TRBV5-1 | TRBD2
CASSSLETNTGELFF | TGTGCCAGCAGTTCTCTCGAGACTAACACCGGGGAGCTGTTTTTT | TRBJ2-2 | NA | 15 | TRBV27 | NA
CASSPPGGPSTDTQYF | TGTGCCAGCAGTCCGCCCGGGGGTCCTAGCACAGATACGCAGTATTTT | TRBJ2-3 | NA | 16 | TRBV28 | NA
CASSSGGTTSGRGNEQFF | TGTGCCAGCAGTTCCGGGGGAACAACTAGCGGGAGGGGAAATGAGCAGTTCTTC | TRBJ2-1 | NA | 18 | TRBV28 | TRBD2
CASSLSTIAKNIQYF | TGTGCCAGCAGTTTATCGACAATAGCCAAAAACATTCAGTACTTC | TRBJ2-4 | NA | 15 | TRBV28 | NA
CASSQPIRGRHEQYF | TGTGCCAGCAGCCAACCTATCAGGGGGCGACACGAGCAGTACTTC | TRBJ2-7 | NA | 15 | TRBV28 | TRBD1
CASSSRQGSSTGELFF | TGTGCCAGCAGCTCCAGACAGGGATCGAGCACCGGGGAGCTGTTTTTT | TRBJ2-2 | NA | 16 | TRBV7-9 | TRBD1
CASSPVAGTGGTGELFF | TGTGCCAGCAGCCCAGTAGCCGGGACAGGAGGAACCGGGGAGCTGTTTTTT | TRBJ2-2 | NA | 17 | TRBV7-9 | TRBD1
CSVEVQASSTDTQYF | TGCAGCGTTGAAGTGCAGGCATCTAGCACAGATACGCAGTATTTT | TRBJ2-3 | NA | 15 | TRBV29-1 | NA
CASSGSGQAMMNTEAFF | TGTGCCAGCAGTGGGTCCGGACAGGCAATGATGAACACTGAAGCTTTCTTT | TRBJ1-1 | NA | 17 | TRBV25-1 | TRBD1
CASSLSPAGGYTF | TGCGCCAGCAGCTTGTCACCCGCGGGTGGCTACACCTTC | TRBJ1-2 | NA | 13 | TRBV5-1 | NA
CASSLVSSGNTGELFF | TGCGCCAGCAGCTTGGTTTCTAGCGGGAACACCGGGGAGCTGTTTTTT | TRBJ2-2 | NA | 16 | TRBV5-1 | TRBD2
CASSLTVSTDTQYF | TGTGCCAGCAGCCTAACAGTTAGCACAGATACGCAGTATTTT | TRBJ2-3 | NA | 14 | TRBV6-5 | NA
CASSLPDAYRAFF | TGTGCCAGCAGCTTACCAGACGCTTACAGGGCTTTCTTT | TRBJ1-1 | few | 13 | TRBV11-2 | NA
CASRLGTENTEAFF | TGTGCCAGCAGGCTGGGGACAGAGAACACTGAAGCTTTCTTT | TRBJ1-1 | NA | 14 | TRBV7-9 | TRBD1
CASSLVGGASQPQHF | TGTGCCAGCAGCTTAGTAGGGGGAGCCAGTCAGCCCCAGCATTTT | TRBJ1-5 | NA | 15 | TRBV7-9 | NA
CASSPREATGGTFF | TGTGCCAGCTCACCCCGGGAGGCGACAGGGGGTACTTTCTTT | TRBJ1-1 | NA | 14 | TRBV18 | TRBD1
CASSPRGGNTDTQYF | TGTGCCAGCAGCCCCCGCGGCGGGAACACAGATACGCAGTATTTT | TRBJ2-3 | NA | 15 | TRBV9 | NA
CASSLFPGYQETQYF | TGTGCCAGCAGCTTATTTCCAGGCTACCAAGAGACCCAGTACTTC | TRBJ2-5 | few | 15 | TRBV7-2 | NA